This TCR beta chain was sequenced in a study of technical replicates of blood from four donors. The CDR3 length is 14 residues. CDR1 and CDR2 (germline): SNHLY, FYNNEI. The J segment lost 2 bases and the V segment lost 4 bases, leaving 1 base of the junction unmatched. The data were produced by immunoSEQ multiplex PCR, yet TCRdb's version contains in-frame clones alone and is incomplete. The sample yields about 44,000 clones, about 96% seen once. The specimen was T cells isolated from PBMCs. The TCR was taken from a human donor in good health. The chain links TRBV2 to TRBJ1-1; 10 bases align to TRBD1. The CDR3 sequence: CASSGTGGNTEAFF. The CDR3 coding sequence is TGTGCCAGCAGTGGGACAGGGGGTAACACTGAAGCTTTCTTT.